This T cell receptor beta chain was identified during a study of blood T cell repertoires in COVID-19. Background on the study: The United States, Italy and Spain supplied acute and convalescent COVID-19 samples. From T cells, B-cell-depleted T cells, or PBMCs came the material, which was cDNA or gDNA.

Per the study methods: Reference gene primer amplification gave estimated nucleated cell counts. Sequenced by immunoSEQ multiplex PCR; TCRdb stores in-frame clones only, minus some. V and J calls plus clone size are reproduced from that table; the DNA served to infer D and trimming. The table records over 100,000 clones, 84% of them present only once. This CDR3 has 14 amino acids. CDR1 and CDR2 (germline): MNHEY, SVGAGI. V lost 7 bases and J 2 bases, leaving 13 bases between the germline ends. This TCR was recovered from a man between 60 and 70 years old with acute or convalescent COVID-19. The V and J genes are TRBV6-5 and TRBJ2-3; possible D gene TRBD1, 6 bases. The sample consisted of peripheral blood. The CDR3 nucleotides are TGTGCCAGCAAAGCCCGGACAGCCACAGATACGCAGTATTTT. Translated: CASKARTATDTQYF.